This TCR beta chain was captured by sequencing in a study of blood T cell repertoires in COVID-19. Overall study: COVID-19 samples collected from the United States, Italy and Spain covered acute and convalescent phases. PBMCs, B-cell-depleted T cells, or T cells provided the cDNA or gDNA that made up the material.

Trimming took 1 base from V and 3 from J; bases not matched to a gene: 0. Germline V gives CDR1 LNHDA, CDR2 SQIVND (reference sequence). The CDR3 sequence is 14 residues long. Under the authors' procedure: Reference gene primer amplification yielded estimated nucleated cell counts. Only in-frame clones appear in the TCRdb table, and some are missing; sequencing was by immunoSEQ multiplex PCR. The V and J calls and clone size come from that table; D and trimming were worked out from the DNA. The sample shows about 200,000 clones, around 88% of them seen only once. This sequence joins TRBV19 and TRBJ2-7, with TRBD1 matching 10 bases. The sequenced sample consisted of peripheral blood. This clonotype was obtained from a man aged 18 to 35 with active or convalescent COVID-19. The CDR3 nucleotides read TGTGCCAGTAGTATAGGGACAGGGGGCTACGAGCAGTACTTC. Translation gives CASSIGTGGYEQYF.